Described below is a single TCR beta chain sequence and its context. Its antigen remains unidentified. The data were taken from a study of T cell responses to AZD1222 COVID-19 vaccine. Notes on the study in general: Across spike, vaccine-associated CD4 TCRs were found, dominant at 160-218 and 743-854.

Repertoires were generated with immunoSEQ multiplex PCR, while TCRdb's copy carries only in-frame clones and drops some. The table records 120,000 to 150,000 clones, about 93% of them present only once. There are 14 residues in the CDR3. Germline-derived CDR1 and CDR2 are SGHAT and FQDESV (reference sequence). Deletions cut 3 bases from V and 2 bases from J, with 10 bases between. The source material was peripheral blood, sampled on day 0 of AZD1222 vaccination. This chain uses TRBV11-1 with TRBJ2-5; TRBD1 is a possible D gene (5 bases). The clonotype originates from an adult in good health. Here the CDR3 reads CASSLWGPQETQYF. In DNA form, the CDR3 reads TGTGCCAGCAGCTTGTGGGGCCCGCAAGAGACCCAGTACTTC.